The sample holds many counts of the clone carrying this T cell receptor (beta chain). The target antigen is unknown. Individual cDNA molecules each carried unique molecular identifiers attached by the library. One entry per CDR3 protein, called by TCRdb with MiXCR from the RACE reads. The data hold approximately 44,000 distinct CDR3 sequences, with 3.5% to 4.5% observed a single time. The data were obtained in a study of human T cells and chemical hapten exposure. About the research overall: TCR yields per sample varied, mainly owing to small pooled library volume differences. Study results and caveats: Sensitization with DPC brought no change to TCRs above 1 in 1000 in frequency.

Time point reported: healthy volunteer bleed at 2 weeks. Total RNA was extracted from unfractionated whole blood. The CDR3 covers 16 residues. CDR1 and CDR2 (germline): MDHEN, SYDVKM. V was cut by 4 bases and J by 2 bases, with 15 bases left in between. This sequence was found in a human donor in good health. Some clones in this sample may be carry-over from other donors' samples. J is TRBJ1-5 and V is TRBV28; a possible D gene is TRBD1 (6 bases). The specimen sequenced was whole blood. The CDR3 sequence: CASSSTTGKGNQPQHF. The CDR3 nucleotides read TGTGCCAGCAGTTCTACTACAGGGAAGGGCAATCAGCCCCAGCATTTT.